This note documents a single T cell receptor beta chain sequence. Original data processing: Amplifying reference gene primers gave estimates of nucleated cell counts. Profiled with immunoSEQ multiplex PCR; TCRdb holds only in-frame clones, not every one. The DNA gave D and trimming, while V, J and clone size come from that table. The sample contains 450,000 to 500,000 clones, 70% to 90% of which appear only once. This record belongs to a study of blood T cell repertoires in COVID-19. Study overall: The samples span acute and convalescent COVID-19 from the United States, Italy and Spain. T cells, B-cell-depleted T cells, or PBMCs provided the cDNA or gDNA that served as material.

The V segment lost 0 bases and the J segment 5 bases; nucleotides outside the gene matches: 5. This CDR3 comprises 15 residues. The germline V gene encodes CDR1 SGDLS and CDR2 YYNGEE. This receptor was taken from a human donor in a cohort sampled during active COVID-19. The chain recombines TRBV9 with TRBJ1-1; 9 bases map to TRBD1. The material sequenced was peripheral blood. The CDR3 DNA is TGTGCCAGCAGCGTAGTACAGGGGGCAGGAACTGAAGCTTTCTTT. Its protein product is CASSVVQGAGTEAFF. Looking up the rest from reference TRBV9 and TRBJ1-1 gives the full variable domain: DSGVTQTPKHLITATGQRVTLRCSPRSGDLSVYWYQQSLDQGLQFLIQYYNGEERAKGNILERFSAQQFPDLHSELNLSSLELGDSALYFCASSVVQGAGTEAFFGQGTRLTVV.